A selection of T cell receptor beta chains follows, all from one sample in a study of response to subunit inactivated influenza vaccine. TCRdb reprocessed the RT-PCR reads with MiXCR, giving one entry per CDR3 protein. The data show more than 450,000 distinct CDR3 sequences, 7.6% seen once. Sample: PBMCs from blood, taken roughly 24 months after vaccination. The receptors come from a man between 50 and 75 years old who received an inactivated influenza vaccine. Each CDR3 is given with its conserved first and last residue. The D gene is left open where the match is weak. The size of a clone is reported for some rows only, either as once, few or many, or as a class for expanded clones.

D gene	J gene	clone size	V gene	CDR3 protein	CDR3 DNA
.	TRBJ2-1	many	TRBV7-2	CASTPSYNEQFF	TGTGCCAGCACCCCCTCCTACAATGAGCAGTTCTTC
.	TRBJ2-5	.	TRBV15	CATSRDLGGNWETQYF	TGTGCCACCAGCAGAGATTTGGGCGGGAATTGGGAGACCCAGTACTTC
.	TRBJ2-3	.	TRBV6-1	CASSATRDADTQYF	TGTGCCAGCAGTGCCACTAGGGACGCGGATACGCAGTATTTT
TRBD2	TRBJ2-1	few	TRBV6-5	CASSLTSGITSYNEQFF	TGTGCCAGCAGTTTGACTAGCGGAATAACATCCTACAATGAGCAGTTCTTC
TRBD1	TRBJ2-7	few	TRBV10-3	CAITGTGSYEQYF	TGTGCCATCACCGGGACAGGCTCCTACGAGCAGTACTTC
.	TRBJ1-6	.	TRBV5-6	CASSSNSGARDSPLHF	TGTGCCAGCAGCTCGAATTCGGGGGCGCGTGATTCACCCCTCCACTTT
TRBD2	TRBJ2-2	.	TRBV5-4	CASSLTSGPYTGELFF	TGTGCCAGCAGCTTAACTAGCGGGCCCTACACCGGGGAGCTGTTTTTT
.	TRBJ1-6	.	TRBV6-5	CASSSSARVESPLHF	TGTGCCAGCAGTTCCTCCGCCAGGGTGGAATCACCCCTCCACTTT
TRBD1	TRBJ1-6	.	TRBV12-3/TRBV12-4	CASSGQAYNSPLHF	TGTGCCAGCAGCGGACAGGCCTATAATTCACCCCTCCACTTT
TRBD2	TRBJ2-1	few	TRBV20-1	CSARRTSGNLDEQFF	TGCAGTGCAAGAAGGACTAGCGGGAACCTGGACGAGCAGTTCTTC
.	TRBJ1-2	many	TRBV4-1	CASSQDTGTYGYTF	TGCGCCAGCAGCCAAGATACAGGGACCTATGGCTACACCTTC
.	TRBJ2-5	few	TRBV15	CATSRDRGVTETQYF	TGTGCCACCAGCAGAGACAGGGGTGTCACAGAGACCCAGTACTTC
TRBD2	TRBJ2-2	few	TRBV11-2	CASSYSGGVSGELFF	TGTGCCAGCAGCTACAGCGGGGGTGTCTCCGGGGAGCTGTTTTTT
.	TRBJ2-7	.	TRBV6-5	CASSYRQGNEQYF	TGTGCCAGCAGTTACAGGCAGGGGAACGAGCAGTACTTC
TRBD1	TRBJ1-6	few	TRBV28	CASSDRGRGLSLHF	TGTGCCAGCAGTGACAGGGGGCGCGGGCTTTCCCTCCACTTT
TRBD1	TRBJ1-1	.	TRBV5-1	CASSLGQGADTEAFF	TGCGCCAGCAGCTTGGGGCAGGGGGCCGACACTGAAGCTTTCTTT
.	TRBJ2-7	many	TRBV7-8	CASSLGLRRSYEQYF	TGTGCCAGCAGCTTAGGTCTCAGACGCTCCTACGAGCAGTACTTC
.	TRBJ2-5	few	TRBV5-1	CASSLVSYQETQYF	TGCGCCAGCAGCTTGGTTAGTTACCAAGAGACCCAGTACTTC
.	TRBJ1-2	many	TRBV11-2	CASSSNSGYTF	TGTGCCAGCAGCTCAAACAGTGGCTACACCTTC
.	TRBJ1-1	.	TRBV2	CASSKQGHATEAFF	TGTGCCAGCAGTAAGCAGGGGCACGCCACTGAAGCTTTCTTT
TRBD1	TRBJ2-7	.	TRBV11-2	CASSLHLTGLIEQYF	TGTGCCAGCAGCCTTCATTTGACAGGGCTCATCGAGCAGTACTTC
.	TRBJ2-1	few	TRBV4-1	CASSQEHGGEQFF	TGCGCCAGCAGCCAAGAGCATGGCGGGGAGCAGTTCTTC
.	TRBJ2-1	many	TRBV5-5	CASSLISGNEQFF	TGTGCCAGCAGCTTGATTTCCGGGAATGAGCAGTTCTTC
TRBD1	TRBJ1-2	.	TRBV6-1	CATKAGGQYYGYTF	TGTGCCACCAAAGCAGGGGGACAGTACTATGGCTACACCTTC
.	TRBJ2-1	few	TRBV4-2	CASSQEALAEYNEQFF	TGTGCCAGCAGCCAAGAGGCATTAGCAGAATACAATGAGCAGTTCTTC
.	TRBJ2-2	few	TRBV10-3	CALGEVAGELFF	TGTGCCCTCGGAGAGGTCGCCGGGGAGCTGTTTTTT
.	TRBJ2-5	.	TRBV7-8	CASSRTRFQETQYF	TGTGCCAGCAGCCGAACACGGTTTCAAGAGACCCAGTACTTC
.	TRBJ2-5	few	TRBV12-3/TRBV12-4	CASNTWTDQRGQETQYF	TGTGCCAGCAATACTTGGACGGACCAAAGAGGCCAAGAGACCCAGTACTTC
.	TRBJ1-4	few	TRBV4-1	CASSQARGPLEKLFF	TGCGCCAGCAGCCAAGCCAGGGGACCTCTAGAAAAACTGTTTTTT
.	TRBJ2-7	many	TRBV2	CASIREAGARYEQYF	TGTGCCAGCATACGGGAGGCGGGGGCTCGGTACGAGCAGTACTTC
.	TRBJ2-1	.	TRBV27	CASSSFQTAVRYNEQFF	TGTGCCAGCAGTTCCTTTCAGACGGCCGTCAGATACAATGAGCAGTTCTTC
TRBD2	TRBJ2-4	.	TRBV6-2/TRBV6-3	CASSYSPGLSLAKNIQYF	TGTGCCAGCAGTTACTCTCCGGGACTATCTCTAGCCAAAAACATTCAGTACTTC
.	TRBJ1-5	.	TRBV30	CAWGRDGNQPQHF	TGTGCCTGGGGCCGGGACGGTAATCAGCCCCAGCATTTT
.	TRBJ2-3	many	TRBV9	CASSVFSGSTDTQYF	TGTGCCAGCAGCGTATTTTCAGGGAGCACAGATACGCAGTATTTT
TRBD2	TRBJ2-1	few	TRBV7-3	CASSLRGSLRAGDSLNEQFF	TGTGCCAGCAGCTTAAGGGGGTCACTGCGGGCGGGAGATTCGCTCAATGAGCAGTTCTTC
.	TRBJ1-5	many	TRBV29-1	CSVAAAANNQPQHF	TGCAGCGTTGCGGCCGCGGCCAACAATCAGCCCCAGCATTTT
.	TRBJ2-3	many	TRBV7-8	CASSLVAAVAGSTDTQYF	TGTGCCAGCAGCTTAGTGGCCGCGGTCGCGGGTAGCACAGATACGCAGTATTTT
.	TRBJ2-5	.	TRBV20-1	CSARDTGRVEETQYF	TGCAGTGCTAGAGATACCGGCAGGGTAGAGGAGACCCAGTACTTC
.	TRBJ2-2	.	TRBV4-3	CASSQDNRPLTGELFF	TGCGCCAGCAGCCAAGACAACAGGCCACTCACCGGGGAGCTGTTTTTT
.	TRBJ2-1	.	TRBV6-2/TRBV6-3	CASSYSMGGVVNEQFF	TGTGCCAGCAGTTACTCTATGGGGGGAGTAGTCAATGAGCAGTTCTTC
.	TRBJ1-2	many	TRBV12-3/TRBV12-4	CASSPLTGNYGYTF	TGTGCCAGCAGTCCCCTAACAGGGAACTATGGCTACACCTTC
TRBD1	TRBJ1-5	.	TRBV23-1	CASSQSSSQGAQPQHF	TGCGCCAGCAGTCAATCGAGTTCGCAGGGGGCTCAGCCCCAGCATTTT
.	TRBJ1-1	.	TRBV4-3	CASSQDWRVDTEAFF	TGCGCCAGCAGCCAAGATTGGCGAGTAGACACTGAAGCTTTCTTT
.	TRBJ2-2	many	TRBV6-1	CASSPTLNTGELFF	TGTGCCAGCTCCCCTACGCTGAACACCGGGGAGCTGTTTTTT
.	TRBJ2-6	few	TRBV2	CASKVQSGSGANVLTF	TGTGCCAGTAAAGTCCAGTCGGGCTCTGGGGCCAACGTCCTGACTTTC
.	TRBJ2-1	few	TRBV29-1	CSVNSGWYNEQFF	TGCAGCGTTAACTCTGGGTGGTACAATGAGCAGTTCTTC
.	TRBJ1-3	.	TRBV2	CASSVKGSAGNTIYF	TGTGCCAGCAGTGTTAAAGGTTCAGCGGGAAACACCATATATTTT
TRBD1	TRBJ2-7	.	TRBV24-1	CATSDPTGWDEQYF	TGTGCCACCAGTGATCCGACAGGGTGGGACGAGCAGTACTTC
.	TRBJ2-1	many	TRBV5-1	CASSFQHPSQNEQFF	TGCGCCAGCAGCTTTCAGCACCCCAGCCAGAATGAGCAGTTCTTC
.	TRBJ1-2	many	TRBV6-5	CASSLPGTEGYTF	TGTGCCAGCAGTTTACCCGGGACTGAAGGCTACACCTTC
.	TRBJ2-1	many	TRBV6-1	CASSPGLPSYYNEQFF	TGTGCCAGCAGCCCGGGACTTCCCTCCTACTACAATGAGCAGTTCTTC
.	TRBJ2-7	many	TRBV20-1	CSARTVSSYEQYF	TGCAGTGCTAGAACAGTTAGCTCCTACGAGCAGTACTTC
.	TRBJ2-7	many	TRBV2	CASTILPSSYEQYF	TGTGCCAGCACTATCTTACCGAGCTCCTACGAGCAGTACTTC
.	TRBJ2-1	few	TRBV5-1	CASSRGFENNEQFF	TGCGCCAGCAGCCGGGGATTCGAAAACAATGAGCAGTTCTTC
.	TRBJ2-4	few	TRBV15	CATRGGGINIQYF	TGTGCCACCAGAGGGGGGGGGATAAACATTCAGTACTTC